Sequencing of this T cell receptor (beta chain) was carried out in a study of T cell clones after liver transplantation. Study-wide context: In this trial, immunosuppression withdrawal was attempted within 2 years of liver transplant. Findings and caveats of the study: Compared with third party-reactive sequences, donor-reactive ones declined more, independent of withdrawal success.

Produced via immunoSEQ multiplex PCR; TCRdb's table is partial and in-frame only. The data contain 45,000 to 60,000 clones, 85% to 90% of them singletons. Germline loops: CDR1 SGHRS, CDR2 YFSETQ. V was cut by 2 bases and J by 6 bases, with 14 bases left in between. This CDR3 has 15 amino acids. Of note for this clone: Its antigen is not identified.

Here the sequenced sample was CD8+ T cells from blood, taken 12 months after liver transplant. The TCR was taken from a human patient who received a liver transplant. Part of the T cells may come from the graft donor. V gene TRBV5-1 combines with J gene TRBJ1-4; D is possibly TRBD1 (5 bases). This CDR3 is CASSLTGGSYEKLFF. CDR3 DNA: TGCGCCAGCAGCTTAACGGGGGGTAGCTATGAAAAACTGTTTTTT.